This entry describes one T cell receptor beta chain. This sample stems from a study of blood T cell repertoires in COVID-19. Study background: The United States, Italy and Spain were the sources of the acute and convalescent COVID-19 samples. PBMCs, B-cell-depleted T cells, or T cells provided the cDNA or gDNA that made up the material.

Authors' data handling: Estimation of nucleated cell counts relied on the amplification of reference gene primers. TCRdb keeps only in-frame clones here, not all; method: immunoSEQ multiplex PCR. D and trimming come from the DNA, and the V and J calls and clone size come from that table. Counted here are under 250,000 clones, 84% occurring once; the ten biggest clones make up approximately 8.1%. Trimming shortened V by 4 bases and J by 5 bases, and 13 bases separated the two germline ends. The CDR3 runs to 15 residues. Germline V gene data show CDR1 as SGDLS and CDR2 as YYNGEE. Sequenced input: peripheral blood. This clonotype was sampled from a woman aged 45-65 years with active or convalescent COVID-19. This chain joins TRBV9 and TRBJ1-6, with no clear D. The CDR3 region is CASSPRTGNNSPLHF. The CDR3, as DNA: TGTGCCAGCAGCCCGAGGACGGGGAATAATTCACCCCTCCACTTT.